This entry concerns a single T cell receptor (beta chain). What it recognizes is unknown. Researchers ran the PCR with 60 Vbeta and 13 Jbeta primers. Profiled with immunoSEQ multiplex PCR; TCRdb holds only in-frame clones, not every one. The sample carries approximately 290,000 clones, 80% recorded once. The source of the sample is a study of cytomegalovirus exposure and HLA in healthy donors. V lost 7 bases, J lost 7 bases, and 4 bases stayed unmatched. The CDR3 covers 13 residues. Germline values: CDR1 SNHLY, CDR2 FYNNEI. Whole-study findings and limits: A later analysis reportedly found that, within productive TCRs, an Asian-associated ancestry cluster had fewer N-insertions than the mean observed across the approximately 660 donors. Across donors, sequencing depth was assumed by presence/absence analyses to be roughly uniform. With later analysis, a missense DCLRE1C variant became linked to TCR beta V- and J-gene trimming. The study dropped some indistinguishable V segments, TRBV6-2 and TRBV6-3 among them.

The receptor was derived from a girl aged 2 to 10 in good health and CMV-seronegative. V usage is TRBV2 and J usage is TRBJ1-6; the match to TRBD1 covers 7 bases. Material: PBMCs. CDR3 in amino acids: CASMDRHNSPLHF. The CDR3, as DNA: TGTGCCAGCATGGACAGGCACAATTCACCCCTCCACTTT.